This is a list of T cell receptor beta chains from one sample in a study of OX40 agonist ivuxolimab in advanced cancers. Measured with immunoSEQ multiplex PCR; TCRdb has only the in-frame clones, and not every one. The sample records some 90,000 clones, around 87% being singletons. Specimen: CD4+ or CD8+ T cells sorted from blood, collected in a trial of the OX40 agonist ivuxolimab. The receptors originated from an adult with an advanced solid tumor such as melanoma, head and neck, liver or kidney cancer. The CDR3 runs from the conserved cysteine through the conserved F or W. A D gene is named only where the DNA matches it firmly. Size is stated for part of the rows, as once, few or many counts, or as a class when the clone is expanded.

cdr3_nt: TGCGCCAGCAGTTTAAGACAGAACACTGAAGCTTTCTTT
cdr3_aa: CASSLRQNTEAFF
v_call: TRBV5-1
clone_size: -
d_call: -
j_call: TRBJ1-1

cdr3_nt: TGTCGGTCTCCAGATACGCAGTATTTT
cdr3_aa: CRSPDTQYF
v_call: TRBV5-7
clone_size: -
d_call: -
j_call: TRBJ2-3

cdr3_nt: TGTGCCAGCAGTGAATATGGTTCACCCCTCCACTTT
cdr3_aa: CASSEYGSPLHF
v_call: TRBV2
clone_size: -
d_call: -
j_call: TRBJ1-6

cdr3_nt: TGTGCCAGCAGCTTAAGAGGAAGGGTGGGCAATGAGCAGTTCTTC
cdr3_aa: CASSLRGRVGNEQFF
v_call: TRBV7-3
clone_size: -
d_call: -
j_call: TRBJ2-1

cdr3_nt: TGTGCCAGCAGTGGGACTAGCGGGAGGGGGGAGCAGTTCTTC
cdr3_aa: CASSGTSGRGEQFF
v_call: TRBV6-1
clone_size: -
d_call: TRBD2
j_call: TRBJ2-1

cdr3_nt: TGTGCCAGCAGCCAAGGGTCCGGGGAGCTGTTTTTT
cdr3_aa: CASSQGSGELFF
v_call: TRBV4-2
clone_size: -
d_call: -
j_call: TRBJ2-2

cdr3_nt: TGTGCCAGCAGCGATCGTAGGAGGACCTCTGGAAACACCATATATTTT
cdr3_aa: CASSDRRRTSGNTIYF
v_call: TRBV16
clone_size: -
d_call: -
j_call: TRBJ1-3

cdr3_nt: TGTGCCAGCAGCCGAGGGGCTGAAGCTTTCTTT
cdr3_aa: CASSRGAEAFF
v_call: TRBV27
clone_size: -
d_call: -
j_call: TRBJ1-1

cdr3_nt: TGTGCCAGCAGCTGGGGCCCGAGGGGAGAAAAACTGTTTTTT
cdr3_aa: CASSWGPRGEKLFF
v_call: TRBV5-6
clone_size: -
d_call: -
j_call: TRBJ1-4

cdr3_nt: TGTGCCAGCAGTAGGACAGATTTTAATTCACCCCTCCACTTT
cdr3_aa: CASSRTDFNSPLHF
v_call: TRBV27
clone_size: -
d_call: -
j_call: TRBJ1-6

cdr3_nt: TGTGCCATCAGTGGGAGACTAGCGGGAGGTCCAGATACGCAGTATTTT
cdr3_aa: CAISGRLAGGPDTQYF
v_call: TRBV10-3
clone_size: -
d_call: TRBD2
j_call: TRBJ2-3

cdr3_nt: TGTGCCACCAGCTTAGGTATTGGGGTTAATCAGCCCCAGCATTTT
cdr3_aa: CATSLGIGVNQPQHF
v_call: TRBV15
clone_size: once
d_call: -
j_call: TRBJ1-5

cdr3_nt: TGTGCCAGCAGCTTTGGGCGTATGAACACTGAAGCTTTCTTT
cdr3_aa: CASSFGRMNTEAFF
v_call: TRBV5-5
clone_size: -
d_call: -
j_call: TRBJ1-1

cdr3_nt: TGTGCCAGCAGTTACCGGGACAGGGATGAAAAACTGTTTTTT
cdr3_aa: CASSYRDRDEKLFF
v_call: TRBV6-6
clone_size: -
d_call: TRBD1
j_call: TRBJ1-4

cdr3_nt: TGTGCCAGCAGTAAAAGGGATCCCCGGGGACACACCATATATTTT
cdr3_aa: CASSKRDPRGHTIYF
v_call: TRBV2
clone_size: -
d_call: -
j_call: TRBJ1-3

cdr3_nt: TGTGCCAGCAGGTCGCGGCAGAAAGAGACCCAGTACTTC
cdr3_aa: CASRSRQKETQYF
v_call: TRBV2
clone_size: -
d_call: -
j_call: TRBJ2-5

cdr3_nt: TGCGCCAGCAGCTTGGACAGGGAACTCAATCAGCCCCAGCATTTT
cdr3_aa: CASSLDRELNQPQHF
v_call: TRBV5-1
clone_size: -
d_call: -
j_call: TRBJ1-5

cdr3_nt: TGTGCCAGCAGCGAGGCACGGCAGTTGAGGGCTTTCTTT
cdr3_aa: CASSEARQLRAFF
v_call: TRBV6-1
clone_size: -
d_call: -
j_call: TRBJ1-1

cdr3_nt: TGTGCCAGCAGTCCAAGACTAGCGGGAGGGTCTGGCAATGAGCAGTTCTTC
cdr3_aa: CASSPRLAGGSGNEQFF
v_call: TRBV27
clone_size: -
d_call: TRBD2
j_call: TRBJ2-1

cdr3_nt: TGCGCCAGCAGCCCCTCTGGGGTGGGAACTAATGAAAAACTGTTTTTT
cdr3_aa: CASSPSGVGTNEKLFF
v_call: TRBV4-3
clone_size: -
d_call: -
j_call: TRBJ1-4

cdr3_nt: TGTGCCAGCAGCGCCGACAGGGTGATTCTCACCGGGGAGCTGTTTTTT
cdr3_aa: CASSADRVILTGELFF
v_call: TRBV5-6
clone_size: -
d_call: TRBD1
j_call: TRBJ2-2

cdr3_nt: TGTGCCAGCAGGCGGGGGATGGGGACCGGGGAGCTGTTTTTT
cdr3_aa: CASRRGMGTGELFF
v_call: TRBV7-2
clone_size: -
d_call: TRBD2
j_call: TRBJ2-2

cdr3_nt: TGTGCCATTAGCGGGAGTCGTTCTGGGGCCAACGTCCTGACTTTC
cdr3_aa: CAISGSRSGANVLTF
v_call: TRBV19
clone_size: -
d_call: TRBD2
j_call: TRBJ2-6

cdr3_nt: TGCAGCGTTTCGTTACAGAACTCTGGAAACACCATATATTTT
cdr3_aa: CSVSLQNSGNTIYF
v_call: TRBV29-1
clone_size: -
d_call: -
j_call: TRBJ1-3

cdr3_nt: TGCGCCAGCAGCGCCCGAGGAGACACTAATGAAAAACTGTTTTTT
cdr3_aa: CASSARGDTNEKLFF
v_call: TRBV5-1
clone_size: -
d_call: -
j_call: TRBJ1-4

cdr3_nt: TGCGCCAGCAGCTTGGAATTCGGGACAGGGAAAGAGACCCAGTACTTC
cdr3_aa: CASSLEFGTGKETQYF
v_call: TRBV5-1
clone_size: once
d_call: TRBD1
j_call: TRBJ2-5